The entry that follows covers one TCR beta chain sequence. Donors of Cohort 3 who recovered were those that had two negative PCRs, clearance, or symptom resolution. Authors' methods: Scientists estimated how many nucleated cells there were by amplifying reference gene primers. Using immunoSEQ multiplex PCR, the repertoire was profiled, and TCRdb retains in-frame clones only, with some absent. V and J calls and clone size come straight from that table; D and trimming were deduced from the DNA. This sample has under 200,000 clones, with roughly 90% found just once. This entry is derived from a study of blood T cell repertoires in COVID-19. Per germline, CDR1 LNHNV and CDR2 YYDKDF (reference sequence). The CDR3 consists of 17 residues. Trimming cost V 3 bases and J 2 bases; bases outside gene matches: 10.

The V call is TRBV15, the J call TRBJ1-3; TRBD1 aligns across 7 bases. The sample comprised PBMCs or T cells enriched from blood (not recorded which). This TCR was recovered from a woman aged 45-60 years who had recovered from COVID-19. CDR3 DNA: TGTGCCACCAGCAGCGATTATAACAGGGGTGCTGGAAACACCATATATTTT. Protein: CATSSDYNRGAGNTIYF. Full variable domain (rest looked up from reference TRBV15 and TRBJ1-3): DAMVIQNPRYQVTQFGKPVTLSCSQTLNHNVMYWYQQKSSQAPKLLFHYYDKDFNNEADTPDNFQSRRPNTSFCFLDIRSPGLGDTAMYLCATSSDYNRGAGNTIYFGEGSWLTVV.